This TCR beta chain was obtained from a study of blood T cell repertoires in COVID-19. About this clone itself: One end of the junction is discordant with germline, which a read error may explain.

This CDR3 is 16 amino acids long. Germline CDR1 and CDR2: LNHDA and SQIVND (reference sequence). Libraries were prepared by immunoSEQ multiplex PCR; TCRdb keeps only in-frame clonotypes and omits some of them. Of about 240,000 clones detected, around 86% appear once; the ten largest clones hold around an eighth. The clonotype was recovered from a man older than 75 with acute or convalescent COVID-19. The chain has TRBV19 and TRBJ1-3; 7 nucleotides align to TRBD1. Material: peripheral blood. The CDR3 DNA follows: TGTGCCAGTAGCAACACACGGACAGGATTTCAGGGTGCCATGCATTTT. This encodes CASSNTRTGFQGAMHF.